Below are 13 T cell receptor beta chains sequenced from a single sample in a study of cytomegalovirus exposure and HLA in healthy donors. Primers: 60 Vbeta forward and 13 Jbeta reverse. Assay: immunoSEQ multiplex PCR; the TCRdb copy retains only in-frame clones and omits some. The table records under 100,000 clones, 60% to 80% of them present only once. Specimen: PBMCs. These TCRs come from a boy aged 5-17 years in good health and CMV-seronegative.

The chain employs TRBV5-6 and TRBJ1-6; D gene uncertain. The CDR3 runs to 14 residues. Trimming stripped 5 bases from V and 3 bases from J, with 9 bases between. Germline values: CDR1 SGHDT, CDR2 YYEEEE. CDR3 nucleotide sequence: TGTGCCAGCAGATACCAGAACTATAATTCACCCCTCCACTTT. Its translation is CASRYQNYNSPLHF.

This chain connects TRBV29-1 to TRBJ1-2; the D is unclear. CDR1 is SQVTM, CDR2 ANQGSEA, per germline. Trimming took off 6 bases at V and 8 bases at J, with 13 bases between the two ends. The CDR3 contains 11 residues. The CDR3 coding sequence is TGCAGCGTACCGCGGGCCCGCGGCTACACCTTC. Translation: CSVPRARGYTF.

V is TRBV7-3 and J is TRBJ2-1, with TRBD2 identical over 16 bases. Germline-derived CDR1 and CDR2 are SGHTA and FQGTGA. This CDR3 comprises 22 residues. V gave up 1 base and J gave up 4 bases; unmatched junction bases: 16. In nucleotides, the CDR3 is TGTGCCAGCAGCTTAAGGGGTCCGGGACTAGCGGGGGGGGCCGGTGAATACAATGAGCAGTTCTTC. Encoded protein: CASSLRGPGLAGGAGEYNEQFF.

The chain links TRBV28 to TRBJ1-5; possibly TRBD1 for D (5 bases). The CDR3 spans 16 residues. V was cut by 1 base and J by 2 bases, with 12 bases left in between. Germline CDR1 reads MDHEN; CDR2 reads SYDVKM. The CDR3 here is CASSLFGGTGNQPQHF. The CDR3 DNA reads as TGTGCCAGCAGTTTATTTGGAGGGACTGGCAATCAGCCCCAGCATTTT.

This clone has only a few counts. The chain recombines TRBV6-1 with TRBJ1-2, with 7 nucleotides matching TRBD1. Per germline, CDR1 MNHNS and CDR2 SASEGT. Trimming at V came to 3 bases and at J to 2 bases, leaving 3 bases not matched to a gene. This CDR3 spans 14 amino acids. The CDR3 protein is CASSEGRGNYGYTF. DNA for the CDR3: TGTGCCAGCAGTGAGGGCAGGGGGAACTATGGCTACACCTTC.

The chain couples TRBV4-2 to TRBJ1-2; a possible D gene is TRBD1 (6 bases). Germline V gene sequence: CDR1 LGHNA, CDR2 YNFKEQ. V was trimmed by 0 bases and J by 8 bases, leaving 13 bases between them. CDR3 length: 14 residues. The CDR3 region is CASSQDRGAGGYTF. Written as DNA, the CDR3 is TGTGCCAGCAGCCAAGATCGGGGGGCGGGGGGCTACACCTTC.

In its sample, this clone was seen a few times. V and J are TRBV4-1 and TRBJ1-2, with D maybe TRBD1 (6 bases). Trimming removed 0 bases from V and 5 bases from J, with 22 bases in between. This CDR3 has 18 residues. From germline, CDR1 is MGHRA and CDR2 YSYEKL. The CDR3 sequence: CASSQDATDQYQGYGYTF. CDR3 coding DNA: TGCGCCAGCAGCCAAGATGCTACAGACCAATACCAGGGGTATGGCTACACCTTC.

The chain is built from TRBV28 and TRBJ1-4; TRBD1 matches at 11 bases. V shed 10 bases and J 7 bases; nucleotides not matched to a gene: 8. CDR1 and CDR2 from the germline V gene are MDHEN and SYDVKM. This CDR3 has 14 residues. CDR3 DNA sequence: TGTGCCACTTGTCGGGACAGGGGGTTTGAAAAACTGTTTTTT. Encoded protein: CATCRDRGFEKLFF.

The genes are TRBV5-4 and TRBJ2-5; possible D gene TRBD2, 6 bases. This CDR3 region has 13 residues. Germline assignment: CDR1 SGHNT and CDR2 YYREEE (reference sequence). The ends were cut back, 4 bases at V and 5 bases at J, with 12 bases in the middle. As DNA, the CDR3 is TGTGCCAGCAGCCGGAGGGTGTGGGAGACCCAGTACTTC. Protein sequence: CASSRRVWETQYF. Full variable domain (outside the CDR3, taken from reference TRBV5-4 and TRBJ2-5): ETGVTQSPTHLIKTRGQQVTLRCSSQSGHNTVSWYQQALGQGPQFIFQYYREEENGRGNFPPRFSGLQFPNYSSELNVNALELDDSALYLCASSRRVWETQYFGPGTRLLVL.

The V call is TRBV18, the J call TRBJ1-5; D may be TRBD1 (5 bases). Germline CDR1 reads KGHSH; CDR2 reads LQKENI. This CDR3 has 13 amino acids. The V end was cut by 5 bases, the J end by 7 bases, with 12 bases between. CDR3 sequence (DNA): TGTGCCAGCTCAATGCAGGGCGAGCAGCCCCAGCATTTT. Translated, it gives CASSMQGEQPQHF.

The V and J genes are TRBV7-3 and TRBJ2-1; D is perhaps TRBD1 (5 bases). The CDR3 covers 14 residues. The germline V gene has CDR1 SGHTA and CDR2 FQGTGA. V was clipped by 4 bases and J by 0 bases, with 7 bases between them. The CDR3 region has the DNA TGTGCCAGCAGCTCCCAGGGCTCCTACAATGAGCAGTTCTTC. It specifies CASSSQGSYNEQFF.

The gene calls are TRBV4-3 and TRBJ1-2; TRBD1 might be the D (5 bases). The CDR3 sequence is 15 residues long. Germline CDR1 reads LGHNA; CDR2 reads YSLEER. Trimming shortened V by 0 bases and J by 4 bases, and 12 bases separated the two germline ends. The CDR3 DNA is TGCGCCAGCAGCCAAGATTGGGGCAGCCCCTATGGCTACACCTTC. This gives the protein CASSQDWGSPYGYTF.

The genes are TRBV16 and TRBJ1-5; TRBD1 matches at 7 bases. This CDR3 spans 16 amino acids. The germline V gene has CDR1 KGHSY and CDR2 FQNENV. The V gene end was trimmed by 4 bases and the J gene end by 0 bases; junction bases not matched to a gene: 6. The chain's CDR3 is CASSLGQANSNQPQHF. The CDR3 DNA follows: TGTGCCAGCAGCCTAGGACAGGCTAATAGCAATCAGCCCCAGCATTTT.